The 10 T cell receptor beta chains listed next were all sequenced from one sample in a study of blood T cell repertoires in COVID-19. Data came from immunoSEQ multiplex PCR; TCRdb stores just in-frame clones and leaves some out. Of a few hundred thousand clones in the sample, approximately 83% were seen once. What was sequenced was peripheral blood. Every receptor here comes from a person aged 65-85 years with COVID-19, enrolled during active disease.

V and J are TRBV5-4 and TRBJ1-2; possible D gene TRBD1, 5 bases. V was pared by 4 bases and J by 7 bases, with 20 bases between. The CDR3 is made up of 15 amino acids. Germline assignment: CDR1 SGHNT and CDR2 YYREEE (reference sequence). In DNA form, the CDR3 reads TGTGCCAGCAGCAGTCGGGACGGCGGGACGGGTGGCTACACCTTC. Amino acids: CASSSRDGGTGGYTF.

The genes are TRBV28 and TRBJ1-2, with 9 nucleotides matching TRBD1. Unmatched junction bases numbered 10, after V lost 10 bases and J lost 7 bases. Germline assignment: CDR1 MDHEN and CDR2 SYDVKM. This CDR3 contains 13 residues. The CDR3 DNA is TGTGCCATCTACTCGGGACAGGGCCGTGGCTACACCTTC. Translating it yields CAIYSGQGRGYTF.

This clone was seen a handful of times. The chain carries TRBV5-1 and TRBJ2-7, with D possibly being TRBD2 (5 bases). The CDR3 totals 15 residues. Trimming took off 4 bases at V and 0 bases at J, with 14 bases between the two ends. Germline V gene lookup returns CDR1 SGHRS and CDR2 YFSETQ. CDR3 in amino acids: CASSKGNRDSYEQYF. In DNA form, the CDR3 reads TGCGCCAGCAGCAAGGGAAATCGGGACTCCTACGAGCAGTACTTC.

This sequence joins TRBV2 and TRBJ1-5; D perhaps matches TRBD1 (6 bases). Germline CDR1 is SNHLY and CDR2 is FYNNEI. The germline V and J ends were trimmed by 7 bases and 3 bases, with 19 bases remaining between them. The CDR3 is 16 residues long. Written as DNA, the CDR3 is TGTGCCAGCAACGACGGCCTGGGACAAGTCAATCAGCCCCAGCATTTT. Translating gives CASNDGLGQVNQPQHF.

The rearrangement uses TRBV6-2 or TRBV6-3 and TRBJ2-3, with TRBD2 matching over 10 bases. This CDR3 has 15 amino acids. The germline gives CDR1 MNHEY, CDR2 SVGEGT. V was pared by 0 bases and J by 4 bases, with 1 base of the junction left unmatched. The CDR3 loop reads CASSYSLAGADTQYF. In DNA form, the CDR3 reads TGTGCCAGCAGTTACTCGCTAGCGGGGGCAGATACGCAGTATTTT.

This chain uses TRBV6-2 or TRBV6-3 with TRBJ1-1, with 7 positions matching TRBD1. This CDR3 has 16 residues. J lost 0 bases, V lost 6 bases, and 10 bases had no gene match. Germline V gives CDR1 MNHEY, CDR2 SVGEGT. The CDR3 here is CASSNKTGPMNTEAFF. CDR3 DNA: TGTGCCAGCAGCAATAAGACAGGGCCTATGAACACTGAAGCTTTCTTT.

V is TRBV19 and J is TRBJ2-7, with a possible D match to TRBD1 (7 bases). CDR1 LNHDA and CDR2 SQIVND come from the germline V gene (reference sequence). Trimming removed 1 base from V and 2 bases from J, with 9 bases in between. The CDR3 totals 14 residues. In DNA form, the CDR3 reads TGTGCCAGTAGTATAGGCGGGACAGCCTACGAGCAGTACTTC. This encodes CASSIGGTAYEQYF.

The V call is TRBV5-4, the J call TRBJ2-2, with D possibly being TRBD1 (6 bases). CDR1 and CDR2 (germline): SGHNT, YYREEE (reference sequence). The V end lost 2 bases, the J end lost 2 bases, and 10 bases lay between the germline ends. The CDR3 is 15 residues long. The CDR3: CASSFPDRNTGELFF. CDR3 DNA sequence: TGTGCCAGCAGCTTTCCGGACAGAAACACCGGGGAGCTGTTTTTT. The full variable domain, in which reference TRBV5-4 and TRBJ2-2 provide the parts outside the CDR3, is ETGVTQSPTHLIKTRGQQVTLRCSSQSGHNTVSWYQQALGQGPQFIFQYYREEENGRGNFPPRFSGLQFPNYSSELNVNALELDDSALYLCASSFPDRNTGELFFGEGSRLTVL.

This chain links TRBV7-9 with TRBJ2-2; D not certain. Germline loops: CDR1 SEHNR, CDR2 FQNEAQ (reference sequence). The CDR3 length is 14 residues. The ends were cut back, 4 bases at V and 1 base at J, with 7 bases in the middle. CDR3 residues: CASSSTLNTGELFF. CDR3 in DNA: TGTGCCAGCAGCTCAACATTGAACACCGGGGAGCTGTTTTTT.

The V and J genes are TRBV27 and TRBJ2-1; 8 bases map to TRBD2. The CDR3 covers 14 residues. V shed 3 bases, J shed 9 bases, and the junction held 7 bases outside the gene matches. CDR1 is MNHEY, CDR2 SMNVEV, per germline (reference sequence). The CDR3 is CASSFGLAEGEQFF. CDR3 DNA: TGTGCCAGCAGTTTCGGACTAGCTGAGGGTGAGCAGTTCTTC.